Below, 24 T cell receptor beta chains from the same sample are listed, as sequenced in a study of T cell changes during pregnancy in multiple sclerosis. Clones were sequenced by immunoSEQ multiplex PCR, and TCRdb holds only the in-frame ones, with some missing. The table has more than 50,000 clones, 90% to 95% seen once. The sample here was peripheral blood, taken before pregnancy. The receptors were gathered from a female donor with multiple sclerosis, enrolled in a pregnancy study.

The chain employs TRBV28 and TRBJ1-2; no clear D gene. The length of the CDR3 is 16 residues. Germline lookup yields CDR1 MDHEN and CDR2 SYDVKM. Trimming stripped 6 bases from V and 5 bases from J, with 22 bases between. For the CDR3, the DNA is TGTGCCAGCAGCCTGGGGTCCTCGGACGGACTATATGGCTACACCTTC. Translating it yields CASSLGSSDGLYGYTF.

V usage is TRBV5-1 and J usage is TRBJ1-2; maybe TRBD1 (5 bases). Germline CDR1 is SGHRS and CDR2 is YFSETQ. The germline V and J ends were trimmed by 4 bases and 0 bases, with 13 bases remaining between them. The CDR3 runs to 15 residues. The CDR3 loop is CASSPQGITNYGYTF. CDR3 bases: TGCGCCAGCAGCCCCCAGGGCATCACTAACTATGGCTACACCTTC.

J is TRBJ1-1 and V is TRBV30; weak D call: TRBD1 (5 bases). The V gene lost 4 bases and the J gene lost 10 bases, with 16 bases spanning the gap. The germline CDR1 and CDR2 sequences are GTSNPN and SVGIG (reference sequence). The CDR3 is 12 residues long. Here the CDR3 reads CAWTPGGAGAFF. The CDR3 DNA follows: TGTGCCTGGACCCCTGGCGGGGCGGGAGCTTTCTTT. The variable domain in full, with the rest retrieved from reference TRBV30 and TRBJ1-1, is SQTIHQWPATLVQPVGSPLSLECTVEGTSNPNLYWYRQAAGRGLQLLFYSVGIGQISSEVPQNLSASRPQDRQFILSSKKLLLSDSGFYLCAWTPGGAGAFFGQGTRLTVV.

V is TRBV5-8 and J is TRBJ2-1, with a weak D call TRBD2 (6 bases). CDR3 length equals 17 residues. Trimming cost V 0 bases and J 0 bases, with 13 bases left between them. The V gene's germline CDR1 is SGHTS and CDR2 YDEGEE. The CDR3 reads CASSLVRDSRSYNEQFF. CDR3 coding DNA: TGTGCCAGCAGCTTGGTTCGGGACTCCCGCTCCTACAATGAGCAGTTCTTC.

This chain links TRBV9 with TRBJ2-1, with 9 bases matching TRBD1. The length of the CDR3 is 15 residues. Germline assignment: CDR1 SGDLS and CDR2 YYNGEE. Trimming took 2 bases from V and 7 from J; bases not matched to a gene: 7. The CDR3 DNA follows: TGTGCCAGCAGCGTGCCGGGACAGGGACTAAATGAGCAGTTCTTC. It is translated as CASSVPGQGLNEQFF.

The chain uses TRBV19 and TRBJ2-2; TRBD1 aligns across 7 bases. J was trimmed by 1 base and V by 11 bases; bases with no gene match: 7. Germline V CDR1 and CDR2: LNHDA, SQIVND (reference sequence). This CDR3 comprises 14 residues. The chain's CDR3 is CALRGRQNTGELFF. The CDR3 coding sequence is TGTGCCCTTAGGGGGCGGCAGAACACCGGGGAGCTGTTTTTT.

The chain combines TRBV7-2 with TRBJ2-2, with a tentative D call TRBD2 (5 bases). The CDR3 runs to 14 residues. Germline V CDR1 and CDR2: SGHTA, FQGNSA. V was pared by 4 bases and J by 5 bases, with 11 bases between. The CDR3 reads CASSSQRQTGELFF. The DNA of the CDR3 is TGTGCCAGCAGCTCACAGCGGCAGACCGGGGAGCTGTTTTTT. Full variable domain (outside the CDR3, taken from reference TRBV7-2 and TRBJ2-2): GAGVSQSPSNKVTEKGKDVELRCDPISGHTALYWYRQSLGQGLEFLIYFQGNSAPDKSGLPSDRFSAERTGGSVSTLTIQRTQQEDSAVYLCASSSQRQTGELFFGEGSRLTVL.

The chain joins TRBV6-5 to TRBJ2-2; 7 nucleotides match TRBD1. Germline-derived CDR1 and CDR2 are MNHEY and SVGAGI. J lost 7 bases, V lost 2 bases, and 1 base had no gene match. The CDR3 spans 13 residues. CDR3 residues: CASSYQGVGELFF. DNA for the CDR3: TGTGCCAGCAGTTACCAGGGGGTCGGGGAGCTGTTTTTT.

There are a few counts of this clone. The chain uses TRBV29-1 and TRBJ1-1; unclear D gene. Germline values: CDR1 SQVTM, CDR2 ANQGSEA. The CDR3 consists of 10 residues. V was cut by 4 bases and J by 7 bases, with 7 bases left in between. This chain's CDR3 is CSVVLGEAFF. The DNA of the CDR3 is TGCAGCGTTGTTCTAGGTGAAGCTTTCTTT.

This chain uses TRBV11-1 with TRBJ1-2; D is possibly TRBD1 (6 bases). The CDR3 contains 14 residues. Trimming removed 2 bases from V and 3 bases from J, with 10 bases in between. Germline-derived CDR1 and CDR2 are SGHAT and FQDESV (reference sequence). In DNA, the CDR3 is TGTGCCAGCAGCTTAACGCCAGGGGACTATGGCTACACCTTC. Translated, it gives CASSLTPGDYGYTF.

This chain uses TRBV4-2 with TRBJ2-5; no firm D call. V lost 1 base and J 2 bases, leaving 8 bases between the germline ends. The CDR3 length is 14 residues. Germline V gene sequence: CDR1 LGHNA, CDR2 YNFKEQ. CDR3 region: CASSQVRAQETQYF. CDR3 sequence (DNA): TGTGCCAGCAGCCAAGTACGAGCTCAAGAGACCCAGTACTTC.

The chain couples TRBV15 to TRBJ1-1; D gene unclear. CDR3 length: 14 residues. The germline V gene encodes CDR1 LNHNV and CDR2 YYDKDF (reference sequence). Between the trimmed V and J ends, which lost 0 bases and 6 bases, there was a span of 11 bases. The DNA of the CDR3 is TGTGCCACCAGCAGAGATTTCTTGTCGTCTGAAGCTTTCTTT. It is translated as CATSRDFLSSEAFF.

The gene calls are TRBV18 and TRBJ2-7, with D perhaps TRBD1 (5 bases). V lost 1 base, J lost 5 bases, and 12 bases lay in between. The germline V gene has CDR1 KGHSH and CDR2 LQKENI. This CDR3 has 14 amino acids. The CDR3: CASSPQQEPDEQYF. The CDR3 coding sequence is TGTGCCAGCTCACCACAACAGGAACCAGACGAGCAGTACTTC.

The chain joins TRBV7-2 to TRBJ1-2; no reliable D call. Trimming shortened V by 1 base and J by 0 bases, and 9 bases separated the two germline ends. This CDR3 is 15 amino acids long. CDR1 is SGHTA, CDR2 FQGNSA, per germline. Here the CDR3 DNA reads TGTGCCAGCAGCTTAGACGCTAGTCCTAACTATGGCTACACCTTC. Translation: CASSLDASPNYGYTF.

The chain links TRBV18 to TRBJ1-3; D is unresolved. Trimming left V 3 bases short and J 3 bases short, with 12 bases between. From germline, CDR1 is KGHSH and CDR2 LQKENI. CDR3 length: 15 residues. Here the CDR3 DNA reads TGTGCCAGCTCACCTCCTACGGGGTATGGAAACACCATATATTTT. It encodes CASSPPTGYGNTIYF.

This clone was observed a few times. J is TRBJ1-5 and V is TRBV27; TRBD1 agrees at 8 bases. V gave up 3 bases and J gave up 7 bases; unmatched junction bases: 5. The CDR3 is made up of 14 amino acids. The V gene's germline CDR1 is MNHEY and CDR2 SMNVEV (reference sequence). The CDR3 protein is CASSFGQGWQPQHF. In DNA form, the CDR3 reads TGTGCCAGCAGTTTTGGACAGGGCTGGCAGCCCCAGCATTTT.

The chain employs TRBV9 and TRBJ2-1; TRBD2 matches at 7 bases. The CDR3 runs to 17 residues. Per the germline V gene, CDR1 is SGDLS and CDR2 is YYNGEE. V trimming: 4 bases; J trimming: 7 bases; junction bases outside the gene matches: 17. The CDR3 is CASSTAGGSGITNEQFF. The CDR3, as DNA: TGTGCCAGCAGCACCGCCGGGGGGTCAGGTATTACTAATGAGCAGTTCTTC.

The chain is built from TRBV6-5 and TRBJ1-3; TRBD1 might be the D (5 bases). V dropped 2 bases and J dropped 2 bases, with 10 bases sitting between them. Germline V gene data show CDR1 as MNHEY and CDR2 as SVGAGI. The CDR3 is 15 amino acids. In DNA, the CDR3 is TGTGCCAGCAGTTACACAGGCCTCCCTGGAAACACCATATATTTT. This gives the protein CASSYTGLPGNTIYF.

The chain employs TRBV30 and TRBJ1-2; D is uncertain. Looked up from germline, CDR1 is GTSNPN and CDR2 is SVGIG (reference sequence). The CDR3 length is 13 residues. The V end was cut by 0 bases, the J end by 4 bases, with 9 bases between. The CDR3 bases are TGTGCCTGGAGTGTAGGCGGGATCTATGGCTACACCTTC. Residues: CAWSVGGIYGYTF.

V gene TRBV7-3 combines with J gene TRBJ2-6; D unclear. The CDR3 is made up of 15 amino acids. Trimming stripped 5 bases from V and 2 bases from J, with 10 bases between. The germline V gene encodes CDR1 SGHTA and CDR2 FQGTGA. The CDR3 bases are TGTGCCAGCAGCCGCGACACCACTGGGGCCAACGTCCTGACTTTC. Its protein product is CASSRDTTGANVLTF. Drawing the rest from reference TRBV7-3 and TRBJ2-6, the complete variable domain is GAGVSQTPSNKVTEKGKYVELRCDPISGHTALYWYRQSLGQGPEFLIYFQGTGAADDSGLPNDRFFAVRPEGSVSTLKIQRTERGDSAVYLCASSRDTTGANVLTFGAGSRLTVL.

The rearrangement links TRBV4-3 to TRBJ1-1; D uncertain. CDR1 and CDR2 (germline): LGHNA, YSLEER. The CDR3 covers 15 residues. V lost 6 bases and J lost 0, with 14 bases in between. The CDR3 bases are TGCGCCAGCAGGGTTACAACGATGGTGAACACTGAAGCTTTCTTT. This translates into CASRVTTMVNTEAFF.

The chain couples TRBV5-4 to TRBJ2-1; 7 nucleotides align to TRBD2. From germline, CDR1 is SGHNT and CDR2 YYREEE (reference sequence). The CDR3 length is 18 residues. The V gene end was trimmed by 4 bases and the J gene end by 4 bases; junction bases not matched to a gene: 17. CDR3 DNA: TGTGCCAGCAGCATTGGAGGCGCTCCAGCGGGGCCTTACAATGAGCAGTTCTTC. It codes for CASSIGGAPAGPYNEQFF.

The chain carries TRBV5-1 and TRBJ2-5, with TRBD2 identical over 12 bases. The germline gives CDR1 SGHRS, CDR2 YFSETQ. The CDR3 has 15 amino acids. V trimming: 6 bases; J trimming: 2 bases; junction bases outside the gene matches: 5. This CDR3 is CASNPLAGGQETQYF. In DNA form, the CDR3 reads TGCGCCAGCAACCCACTAGCGGGGGGACAAGAGACCCAGTACTTC.

The chain has TRBV6-5 and TRBJ1-2, with no clear D. This CDR3 has 13 amino acids. The V end lost 0 bases, the J end lost 1 base, and 3 bases lay between the germline ends. Germline V gives CDR1 MNHEY, CDR2 SVGAGI. The CDR3 sequence is CASSYSHNYGYTF. CDR3 DNA: TGTGCCAGCAGTTACTCCCATAACTATGGCTACACCTTC.